This TCR beta chain is drawn from a study of blood T cell repertoires in COVID-19. Study-wide background: COVID-19 samples, acute and convalescent, were from the United States, Italy and Spain. PBMCs, B-cell-depleted T cells, or T cells provided the cDNA or gDNA that made up the material.

Looked up from germline, CDR1 is KGHDR and CDR2 is SFDVKD. The CDR3 sequence is 15 residues long. Trimming stripped 9 bases from V and 0 bases from J, with 14 bases between. Assay: immunoSEQ multiplex PCR; the TCRdb copy retains only in-frame clones and omits some. The repertoire holds 150,000 to 200,000 clones, with 70% to 90% as singletons. The sequenced sample was peripheral blood. This receptor was identified in a man aged 55 to 70 with acute or convalescent COVID-19. V usage is TRBV24-1 and J usage is TRBJ2-1; tentatively, D is TRBD2 (6 bases). CDR3 in DNA: TGTGCCACCTCCGTACGGGAGTCCTCCTACAATGAGCAGTTCTTC. Translated, it gives CATSVRESSYNEQFF.